Listed below are T cell receptor beta chains from one sample, sequenced in a study of cytomegalovirus exposure and HLA in healthy donors. Sequencing was performed with immunoSEQ multiplex PCR; in TCRdb, only in-frame clones are kept and a portion is missing. The sample yields some 140,000 clones, around 79% seen once. Sequenced sample: PBMCs. These receptors were obtained from a man aged 40-55 years in good health and CMV-seropositive. Both conserved end residues are part of each CDR3. A D gene is named only where the DNA matches it firmly. Size is omitted from some rows. Given values are once, few, many or a class for expanded clones.

TRBD1	TRBJ1-1	TRBV4-1	NA	TGCGCCAGCAGCCCCATGACAGGGGAAGCTTTCTTT	CASSPMTGEAFF
NA	TRBJ1-4	TRBV6-1	NA	TGTGCCAGCAGTGAAACGTCAGGGCGTGAAAAACTGTTTTTT	CASSETSGREKLFF
NA	TRBJ1-5	TRBV5-6	NA	TGTGCCAGCAGCTACTTGATGCAGCCCCAGCATTTT	CASSYLMQPQHF
NA	TRBJ1-5	TRBV6-1	NA	TGTGCCAGCAGCCCTCAGGACGGGTCAGGGCAGCCCCAGCATTTT	CASSPQDGSGQPQHF
NA	TRBJ2-7	TRBV5-8	NA	TGTGCCAGCAGCCTCGAGAGGGAACCCTACGAGCAGTACTTC	CASSLEREPYEQYF
TRBD1	TRBJ1-5	TRBV4-2	NA	TGTGCCAGCAGCCAAATTCCGGGACAGCTCCATCAGCCCCAGCATTTT	CASSQIPGQLHQPQHF
TRBD2	TRBJ2-7	TRBV2	NA	TGTGCCAGCATAAGGCTAGCGGGAGGGTACGAGCAGTACTTC	CASIRLAGGYEQYF
NA	TRBJ2-7	TRBV27	few	TGTGCCAGCAGGGAAGGGAGCCGGGAAGAACTCCTTTCCGAGCAGTACTTC	CASREGSREELLSEQYF
NA	TRBJ1-2	TRBV28	NA	TGTGCCACCAGGGGCTTACGAGACTATGGCTACACCTTC	CATRGLRDYGYTF
NA	TRBJ2-7	TRBV27	few	TGTGCCAGCAGTTCTACAGTAAAACCCACCTACGAGCAGTACTTC	CASSSTVKPTYEQYF
TRBD1	TRBJ2-7	TRBV5-1	NA	TGCGCCAGCAGCATACAGGGGGCTGACTACGAGCAGTACTTC	CASSIQGADYEQYF
NA	TRBJ2-7	TRBV7-8	NA	TGTGCCAGCAGCTTGAAGGGAGCGGTACACGAGCAGTACTTC	CASSLKGAVHEQYF
NA	TRBJ2-7	TRBV11-2	few	TGTGCCAGCAGCTTAGACAACTACGAGCAGTACTTC	CASSLDNYEQYF
NA	TRBJ2-3	TRBV5-1	few	TGCGCCAGCAGCCTCCGGCCAGCGGGTGGTAGTGGAGATACGCAGTATTTT	CASSLRPAGGSGDTQYF
TRBD2	TRBJ2-3	TRBV19	NA	TGTGCCAGTAGGCCACTAGCGGGTCGTACAGATACGCAGTATTTT	CASRPLAGRTDTQYF
NA	TRBJ2-7	TRBV27	NA	TGTGCCAGCAGTCTTGGTGATATAGCCTACGAGCAGTACTTC	CASSLGDIAYEQYF
TRBD1	TRBJ1-2	TRBV19	NA	TGTGCCAGTATTCATTCGACAGGGGATGGCTACACCTTC	CASIHSTGDGYTF
TRBD1	TRBJ1-2	TRBV5-4	NA	TGTGCCAGCAGCCCTTCGGGACAGGGGGTCGGGAACACCTTC	CASSPSGQGVGNTF
NA	TRBJ2-7	TRBV6-1	NA	TGTGCCAGCAGTGTGGCAGGGGTAGTATACGAGCAGTACTTC	CASSVAGVVYEQYF
NA	TRBJ2-6	TRBV5-1	NA	TGCGCCAGCAGCTCTATAGCCTCTGGGGCCAACGTCCTGACTTTC	CASSSIASGANVLTF
TRBD2	TRBJ2-1	TRBV29-1	NA	TGCAGCGTTGAACCCGGGACTAGCGGGAGTCATGGTGAGCAGTTCTTC	CSVEPGTSGSHGEQFF
TRBD1	TRBJ2-7	TRBV7-9	NA	TGTGCCAGCAGCTCGGACAGGACGACGGAGCAGTACTTC	CASSSDRTTEQYF
NA	TRBJ1-6	TRBV15	NA	TGTGCCACCAGCAGAGATCCGGGGGAGTCTTCACCCCTCCACTTT	CATSRDPGESSPLHF